One sample yielded the 3 T cell receptor beta chains listed below, sequenced in a study of shared clonotypes between healthy human individuals. Data came from immunoSEQ multiplex PCR; TCRdb stores just in-frame clones and leaves some out. The repertoire includes approximately 530,000 clones, about 96% of them detected once, and 0.055% to 0.075% sits in the top ten. What was sequenced was naive CD4+ T cells sorted from blood. Regarding subset: CD45RA+ positively selected. The receptors come from a woman younger than 45 in good health.

The chain combines TRBV30 with TRBJ2-4, with a tentative D call TRBD1 (5 bases). This CDR3 region has 12 residues. V was pared by 0 bases and J by 5 bases, with 5 bases between. CDR1 and CDR2 from the germline V gene are GTSNPN and SVGIG (reference sequence). CDR3 amino acids: CAWSVTENIQYF. The CDR3 bases are TGTGCCTGGAGTGTGACAGAAAACATTCAGTACTTC.

The J gene is TRBJ2-2, the V gene TRBV7-9, with TRBD1 identical over 12 bases. J lost 10 bases, V lost 4 bases, and 10 bases had no gene match. The CDR3 is 16 amino acids. Germline V CDR1 and CDR2: SEHNR, FQNEAQ (reference sequence). The CDR3 is CASSSIGDRGQVELFF. CDR3 bases: TGTGCCAGCAGCTCTATTGGGGACAGGGGGCAAGTGGAGCTGTTTTTT.

This chain joins TRBV18 and TRBJ2-1; possible D gene TRBD2, 5 bases. The CDR3 sequence is 12 residues long. Trimming shortened V by 5 bases and J by 8 bases, and 10 bases separated the two germline ends. Germline-derived CDR1 and CDR2 are KGHSH and LQKENI. CDR3 nucleotides: TGTGCCAGCTCAAATACTAGAGATGAGCAGTTCTTC. Protein sequence: CASSNTRDEQFF.